The 29 T cell receptor beta chains below come from one sample, sequenced in a study of CD8 T cells in Susac syndrome. The authors reverse transcribed roughly 0.5 to 1 ug RNA with random hexamers. TCRdb reprocessed the immunoSEQ multiplex PCR reads with MiXCR, giving one entry per CDR3 protein. The profile shows about 150,000 distinct CDR3 sequences, approximately 95% of them singletons. Sequenced input: CD4+ T cells from PBMCs. The origin of the receptors is a human donor with multiple sclerosis.

The chain employs TRBV28 and TRBJ1-4, with D unresolved. Germline lookup yields CDR1 MDHEN and CDR2 SYDVKM. V was shortened by 5 bases and J by 17 bases, with 18 bases between the two germline ends. The CDR3 runs to 12 residues. The chain's CDR3 is CASSTTDWALFF. As DNA, the CDR3 is TGTGCCAGCAGTACAACCGATTGGGCGCTATTTTTT.

The chain links TRBV19 to TRBJ2-7; possible D gene TRBD2, 6 bases. The germline CDR1 and CDR2 sequences are LNHDA and SQIVND (reference sequence). The CDR3 spans 15 residues. Trimming pared 8 bases from V and 4 bases from J, leaving 21 bases between. The CDR3 loop reads CASGTGLTDSYEQYF. CDR3 sequence (DNA): TGTGCCAGTGGGACGGGACTCACCGACTCTTACGAGCAGTACTTC.

The V call is TRBV29-1, the J call TRBJ1-4; no clear D. This CDR3 spans 11 amino acids. The V end was cut by 4 bases, the J end by 5 bases, with 5 bases between. Germline assignment: CDR1 SQVTM and CDR2 ANQGSEA. The CDR3 DNA reads TGCAGCGTTGTCAAAAATGAAAAACTGTTTTTT. Translating it yields CSVVKNEKLFF.

V is TRBV12-3 or TRBV12-4 and J is TRBJ1-1, with 7 bases matching TRBD1. Unmatched junction bases numbered 4, after V lost 2 bases and J lost 4 bases. The CDR3 is 14 residues long. This CDR3 is CASSLRQGATEAFF. In DNA, the CDR3 is TGTGCCAGCAGTTTAAGACAGGGTGCCACTGAAGCTTTCTTT.

V usage is TRBV7-9 and J usage is TRBJ1-6; D possibly corresponds to TRBD1 (5 bases). The CDR3 totals 13 residues. The V end was cut by 4 bases, the J end by 6 bases, with 7 bases between. Germline CDR1 SEHNR, CDR2 FQNEAQ (reference sequence). For the CDR3, the DNA is TGTGCCAGCAGCTGGGGGGGTAATTCACCCCTCCACTTT. Translation: CASSWGGNSPLHF.

V is TRBV29-1 and J is TRBJ2-1, with 10 bases aligning to TRBD1. Germline V CDR1 and CDR2: SQVTM, ANQGSEA. The V and J ends lost 1 base and 0 bases, in that order; junction bases with no gene match: 3. The length of the CDR3 is 16 residues. The CDR3 DNA reads TGCAGCGTTGAAGGGGACAGGGGAATCTCCTACAATGAGCAGTTCTTC. It specifies CSVEGDRGISYNEQFF.

The chain is built from TRBV10-3 and TRBJ2-5, with D perhaps TRBD2 (5 bases). The CDR3 covers 13 residues. The ends were cut back, 2 bases at V and 1 base at J, with 5 bases in the middle. Germline V gives CDR1 ENHRY, CDR2 SYGVKD. CDR3 residues: CAISERGQETQYF. CDR3 nucleotides: TGTGCCATCAGTGAGCGGGGCCAAGAGACCCAGTACTTC.

This clonotype was recorded only once. The V gene is TRBV15, the J gene TRBJ2-7; 9 bases align to TRBD2. V was pared by 0 bases and J by 9 bases, with 9 bases of the junction left unmatched. Germline-derived CDR1 and CDR2 are LNHNV and YYDKDF (reference sequence). The CDR3 length is 15 residues. The CDR3 nucleotides read TGTGCCACCAGCAGAGATTTCCCCCTAGCGGGATCGCAGTACTTC. Translation: CATSRDFPLAGSQYF.

V and J are TRBV4-3 and TRBJ2-7; tentative D call: TRBD2 (7 bases). V shed 0 bases and J shed 7 bases, with 13 bases lying between them. The CDR3 extends over 14 amino acids. Germline V gene data show CDR1 as LGHNA and CDR2 as YSLEER. The CDR3 spells CASSQEGGGREQYF. For the CDR3, the DNA is TGCGCCAGCAGCCAAGAAGGGGGGGGACGGGAGCAGTACTTC.

The V call is TRBV9, the J call TRBJ2-1; 9 nucleotides line up with TRBD1. J was trimmed by 1 base and V by 4 bases; bases with no gene match: 6. The CDR3 covers 16 residues. CDR1 is SGDLS and CDR2 is YYNGEE in the germline V gene. This CDR3 is CASSTGGGRSYNEQFF. The DNA for the CDR3 is TGTGCCAGCAGCACAGGGGGCGGGAGATCCTACAATGAGCAGTTCTTC.

The V gene is TRBV11-2, the J gene TRBJ2-1; D remains ambiguous. Germline CDR1 SGHAT, CDR2 FQNNGV. The CDR3 runs 17 residues. V lost 5 bases to trimming and J lost 0 bases, with 17 bases between them. CDR3 sequence reads: CASSTPWRKSSYNEQFF. The CDR3, as DNA: TGTGCCAGCAGCACTCCTTGGCGGAAAAGCTCCTACAATGAGCAGTTCTTC.

The gene calls are TRBV6-2 or TRBV6-3 and TRBJ2-7; no firm D call. Germline lookup yields CDR1 MNHEY and CDR2 SVGEGT. Trimming shortened V by 0 bases and J by 0 bases, and 6 bases separated the two germline ends. The CDR3 runs to 14 residues. CDR3 nucleotide sequence: TGTGCCAGCAGTTACTCCCTGGACTCCTACGAGCAGTACTTC. Protein sequence: CASSYSLDSYEQYF.

The rearrangement links TRBV12-3 or TRBV12-4 to TRBJ2-7, with TRBD1 as a possible D gene (5 bases). The germline V and J ends were trimmed by 5 bases and 0 bases, with 14 bases remaining between them. CDR3 length equals 15 residues. CDR3 loop: CASSLHGDSSYEQYF. The CDR3 bases are TGTGCCAGCAGTCTCCATGGCGACAGCTCCTACGAGCAGTACTTC.

The chain couples TRBV4-2 to TRBJ1-5, with TRBD1 matching over 8 bases. The CDR3 is made up of 15 amino acids. With V trimmed by 4 bases and J by 3 bases, 5 bases remained unmatched. Germline V gives CDR1 LGHNA, CDR2 YNFKEQ. The CDR3 DNA sequence: TGTGCCAGCAGCCGGGGACAGGAACTCAATCAGCCCCAGCATTTT. Protein: CASSRGQELNQPQHF.

The chain links TRBV11-2 to TRBJ1-2, with D possibly TRBD1 on 6 matching bases. Germline-derived CDR1 and CDR2 are SGHAT and FQNNGV. Trimming removed 1 base from V and 8 bases from J, with 14 bases in between. CDR3 length: 14 residues. CDR3: CASSLGGGARGYTF. For the CDR3, the DNA is TGTGCCAGCAGCTTAGGAGGGGGGGCTAGGGGCTACACCTTC.

This clonotype has more than one count but fewer than ten. The V call is TRBV28, the J call TRBJ1-2; D is uncertain. This CDR3 has 12 residues. Germline V gene sequence: CDR1 MDHEN, CDR2 SYDVKM. V lost 5 bases and J lost 0, with 4 bases in between. The CDR3 DNA reads as TGTGCCAGCAGTCTTACTAACTATGGCTACACCTTC. Its translation is CASSLTNYGYTF.

J is TRBJ2-5 and V is TRBV3-1; tentatively, D is TRBD1 (6 bases). Germline CDR1 reads LGHDT; CDR2 reads YNNKEL (reference sequence). V lost 3 bases to trimming and J lost 6 bases, with 11 bases between them. This CDR3 spans 13 amino acids. CDR3 residues: CASSHGGHQTQYF. In DNA, the CDR3 is TGTGCCAGCAGCCATGGGGGACATCAGACCCAGTACTTC.

V usage is TRBV12-5 and J usage is TRBJ2-1; TRBD1 might be the D (5 bases). Germline CDR1 reads LGHNT; CDR2 reads FRNRAP. This CDR3 is built from 16 residues. Trimming took 0 bases from V and 0 from J, leaving 9 bases between them. The CDR3 region has the DNA TGTGCTAGTGGTTTGGTAGTTGGGGCCTCCTACAATGAGCAGTTCTTC. Translating gives CASGLVVGASYNEQFF.

The rearrangement links TRBV11-2 to TRBJ2-1, with D perhaps TRBD1 (5 bases). This CDR3 contains 15 residues. The V and J ends lost 3 bases and 2 bases respectively, with 11 bases between them. Germline loops: CDR1 SGHAT, CDR2 FQNNGV. In DNA, the CDR3 is TGTGCCAGCAGCTTTGAGACAGAGCCCTACAATGAGCAGTTCTTC. This translates into CASSFETEPYNEQFF.

This chain joins TRBV7-2 and TRBJ2-7; no clear D gene. Trimming took off 5 bases at V and 4 bases at J, with 15 bases between the two ends. The germline CDR1 and CDR2 sequences are SGHTA and FQGNSA. CDR3 length equals 14 residues. Written as DNA, the CDR3 is TGTGCCAGCAGCAGAGAAGGAGTTGGTTACGAGCAGTACTTC. It encodes CASSREGVGYEQYF.

The rearrangement links TRBV19 to TRBJ2-2; 9 nucleotides line up with TRBD2. The CDR3 sequence is 15 residues long. The germline gives CDR1 LNHDA, CDR2 SQIVND (reference sequence). With 4 bases clipped from V and 7 bases from J, the junction kept 7 bases outside the gene matches. CDR3 nucleotides: TGTGCCAGTAGTACCCTAGCGGGGACGGTCGGGGAGCTGTTTTTT. This gives the protein CASSTLAGTVGELFF.

This chain connects TRBV28 to TRBJ1-6, with D perhaps matching TRBD1 (5 bases). Germline CDR1 is MDHEN and CDR2 is SYDVKM. The CDR3 spans 14 residues. Trimming stripped 7 bases from V and 5 bases from J, with 12 bases between. CDR3 sequence reads: CASISGTDNSPLHF. The CDR3 DNA follows: TGTGCCAGCATTTCAGGGACGGATAATTCACCCCTCCACTTT.

This clonotype was counted a few times. This chain links TRBV7-2 with TRBJ2-5; D uncertain. The CDR3 consists of 11 residues. Germline V gene sequence: CDR1 SGHTA, CDR2 FQGNSA. Trimming took 4 bases from V and 3 from J, leaving 3 bases between them. The CDR3 bases are TGTGCCAGCAGCTACAAAGAGACCCAGTACTTC. Amino acids: CASSYKETQYF.

This chain connects TRBV27 to TRBJ2-7; D might be TRBD2 (6 bases). V was cut by 7 bases and J by 4 bases, with 14 bases left in between. The CDR3 runs 13 residues. Germline V lookup: CDR1 MNHEY, CDR2 SMNVEV (reference sequence). CDR3 nucleotide sequence: TGTGCCAGCACCTTCCATGCGGGGTACGAGCAGTACTTC. Translation gives CASTFHAGYEQYF.

The V gene is TRBV28, the J gene TRBJ1-2, with TRBD1 identical over 9 bases. The CDR3 contains 14 residues. With 6 bases clipped from V and 5 bases from J, the junction kept 7 bases outside the gene matches. Germline V gives CDR1 MDHEN, CDR2 SYDVKM. The CDR3 DNA sequence: TGTGCCAGCAGGAAACAGGGGGCGGGTTATGGCTACACCTTC. Protein: CASRKQGAGYGYTF.

This clonotype has only a few counts. This rearrangement joins TRBV6-5 to TRBJ2-7; 10 nucleotides align to TRBD2. The CDR3 consists of 14 residues. Losses at the gene ends were 9 bases for V and 5 bases for J; bases not matched to a gene: 10. Germline V CDR1 and CDR2: MNHEY, SVGAGI. The CDR3 bases are TGTGCCAGTTCCGGGGGACTAGCGATGAACGAGCAGTACTTC. Its protein is CASSGGLAMNEQYF.

V usage is TRBV15 and J usage is TRBJ1-3, with a weak D call TRBD1 (6 bases). The germline V gene encodes CDR1 LNHNV and CDR2 YYDKDF (reference sequence). The CDR3 sequence is 16 residues long. Between the trimmed V and J ends, which lost 4 bases and 4 bases, there was a span of 17 bases. The CDR3 reads CATSTWDTGGGNTIYF. The CDR3 nucleotides are TGTGCCACCAGCACCTGGGACACCGGAGGAGGAAACACCATATATTTT.

V is TRBV10-3 and J is TRBJ1-4; the D gene is possibly TRBD1 (5 bases). The germline V gene encodes CDR1 ENHRY and CDR2 SYGVKD. The CDR3 is 16 amino acids. Trimming left V 11 bases short and J 0 bases short, with 19 bases between. The CDR3 here is CAWAGSSESTNEKLFF. In DNA form, the CDR3 reads TGTGCCTGGGCAGGGAGTTCGGAATCAACTAATGAAAAACTGTTTTTT.

This sequence joins TRBV18 and TRBJ2-5, with no clear D. CDR3 length: 13 residues. V was shortened by 6 bases and J by 4 bases, with 12 bases between the two germline ends. Looked up from germline, CDR1 is KGHSH and CDR2 is LQKENI. CDR3 bases: TGTGCCAGCTCCCGAAGAGTGGGAGAGACCCAGTACTTC. This sequence encodes CASSRRVGETQYF.